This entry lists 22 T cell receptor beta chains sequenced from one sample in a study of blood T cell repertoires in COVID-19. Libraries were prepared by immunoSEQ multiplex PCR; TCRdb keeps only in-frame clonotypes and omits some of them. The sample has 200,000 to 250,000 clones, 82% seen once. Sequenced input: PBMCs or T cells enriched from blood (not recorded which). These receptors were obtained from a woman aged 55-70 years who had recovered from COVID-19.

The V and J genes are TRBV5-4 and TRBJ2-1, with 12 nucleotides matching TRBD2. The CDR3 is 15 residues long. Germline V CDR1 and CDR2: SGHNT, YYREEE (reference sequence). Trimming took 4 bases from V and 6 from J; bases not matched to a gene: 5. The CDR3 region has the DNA TGTGCCAGCAGCGGGAGGACTAGCGGGGTCAATGAGCAGTTCTTC. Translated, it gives CASSGRTSGVNEQFF.

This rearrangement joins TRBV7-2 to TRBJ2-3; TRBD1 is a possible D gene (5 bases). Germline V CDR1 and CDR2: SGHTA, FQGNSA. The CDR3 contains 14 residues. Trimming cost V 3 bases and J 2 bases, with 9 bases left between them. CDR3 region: CASSFDSSTDTQYF. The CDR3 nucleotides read TGTGCCAGCAGCTTCGACAGTTCCACAGATACGCAGTATTTT.

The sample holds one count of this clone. In DNA form, the CDR3 reads TGTGCCAGCCGGAGGGCGGGAAACTATGGCTACACCTTC. The encoded protein is CASRRAGNYGYTF. J is TRBJ1-2 and V is TRBV6-5, with D uncertain. V was clipped by 8 bases and J by 2 bases, with 12 bases between them. The CDR3 is 13 residues long. Germline assignment: CDR1 MNHEY and CDR2 SVGAGI.

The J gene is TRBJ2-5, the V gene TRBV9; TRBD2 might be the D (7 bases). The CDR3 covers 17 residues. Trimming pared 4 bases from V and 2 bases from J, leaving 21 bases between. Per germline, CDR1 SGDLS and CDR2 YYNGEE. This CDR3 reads CASSRGEGGRPQETQYF. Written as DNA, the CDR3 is TGTGCCAGCAGCCGGGGCGAGGGGGGGCGTCCTCAAGAGACCCAGTACTTC. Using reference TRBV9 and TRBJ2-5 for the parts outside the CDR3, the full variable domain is DSGVTQTPKHLITATGQRVTLRCSPRSGDLSVYWYQQSLDQGLQFLIQYYNGEERAKGNILERFSAQQFPDLHSELNLSSLELGDSALYFCASSRGEGGRPQETQYFGPGTRLLVL.

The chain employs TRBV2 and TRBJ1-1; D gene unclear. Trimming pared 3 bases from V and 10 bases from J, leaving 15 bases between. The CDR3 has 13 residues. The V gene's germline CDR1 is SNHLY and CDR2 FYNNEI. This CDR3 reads CASSDRPGASAFF. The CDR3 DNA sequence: TGTGCCAGCAGTGATAGGCCAGGTGCATCAGCTTTCTTT.

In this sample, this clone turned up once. The CDR3 nucleotides are TGTGCCAGCAGCTTGAGGTTGGGCAGGGGGCTCCACGAGCAGTACTTC. As protein: CASSLRLGRGLHEQYF. The V gene is TRBV5-6, the J gene TRBJ2-7; 8 positions agree with TRBD1. The junction had 11 bases not matched to a gene; V was cut back by 1 base and J by 5 bases. The CDR3 has 16 residues. The germline V gene has CDR1 SGHDT and CDR2 YYEEEE.

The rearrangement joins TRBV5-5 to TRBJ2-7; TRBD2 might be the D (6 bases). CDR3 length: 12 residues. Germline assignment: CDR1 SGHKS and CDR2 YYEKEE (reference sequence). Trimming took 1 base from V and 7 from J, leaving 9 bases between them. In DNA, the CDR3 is TGTGCCAGCAGCTTGTACGGGGGAGAGCAGTACTTC. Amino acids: CASSLYGGEQYF.

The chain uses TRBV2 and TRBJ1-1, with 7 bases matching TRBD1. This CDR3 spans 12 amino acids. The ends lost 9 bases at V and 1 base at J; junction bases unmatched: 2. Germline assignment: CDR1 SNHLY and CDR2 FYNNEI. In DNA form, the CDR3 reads TGTGCCAGACGGACAGGGAACACTGAAGCTTTCTTT. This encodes CARRTGNTEAFF.

The CDR3 DNA reads as TGCGCCAGCAGCTTGGCCCAGGGCGGGGGGCCCCAGCATTTT. Protein sequence: CASSLAQGGGPQHF. This rearrangement joins TRBV5-1 to TRBJ1-5; possible D gene TRBD1, 5 bases. V shed 0 bases and J shed 9 bases, with 13 bases lying between them. Germline CDR1 is SGHRS and CDR2 is YFSETQ. This CDR3 has 14 amino acids.

CDR3 coding DNA: TGTGCCAGTAGTGAGACAGGGGTAGAGCAGTACTTC. Protein: CASSETGVEQYF. The V and J genes are TRBV19 and TRBJ2-7, with 8 bases that match TRBD1. The J segment lost 7 bases and the V segment lost 5 bases, leaving 4 bases of the junction unmatched. Germline V CDR1 and CDR2: LNHDA, SQIVND (reference sequence). The CDR3 extends over 12 amino acids.

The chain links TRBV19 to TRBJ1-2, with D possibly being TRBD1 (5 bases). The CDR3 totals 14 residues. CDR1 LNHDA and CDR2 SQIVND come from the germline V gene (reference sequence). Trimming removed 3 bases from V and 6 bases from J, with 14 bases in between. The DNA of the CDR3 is TGTGCCAGTAGTATCCGCCCGGGGGGGAATGGCTACACCTTC. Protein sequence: CASSIRPGGNGYTF.

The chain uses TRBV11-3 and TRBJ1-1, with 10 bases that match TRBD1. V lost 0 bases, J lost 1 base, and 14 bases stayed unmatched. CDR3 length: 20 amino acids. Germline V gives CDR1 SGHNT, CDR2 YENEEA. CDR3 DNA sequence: TGTGCCAGCAGCTTAGAAAAACTTATGAGACAGGGGGCCAGGAACACTGAAGCTTTCTTT. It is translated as CASSLEKLMRQGARNTEAFF.

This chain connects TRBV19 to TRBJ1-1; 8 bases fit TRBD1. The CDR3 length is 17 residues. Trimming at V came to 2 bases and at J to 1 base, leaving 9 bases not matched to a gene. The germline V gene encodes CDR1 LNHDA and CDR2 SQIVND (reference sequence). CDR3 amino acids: CASSIPRGRGPNTEAFF. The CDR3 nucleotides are TGTGCCAGTAGTATACCCCGTGGCAGGGGGCCGAACACTGAAGCTTTCTTT. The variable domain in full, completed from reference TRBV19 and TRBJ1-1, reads DGGITQSPKYLFRKEGQNVTLSCEQNLNHDAMYWYRQDPGQGLRLIYYSQIVNDFQKGDIAEGYSVSREKKESFPLTVTSAQKNPTAFYLCASSIPRGRGPNTEAFFGQGTRLTVV.

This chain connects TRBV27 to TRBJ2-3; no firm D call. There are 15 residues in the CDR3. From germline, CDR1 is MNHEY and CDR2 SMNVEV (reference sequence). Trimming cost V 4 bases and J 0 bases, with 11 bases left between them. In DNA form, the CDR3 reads TGTGCCAGCAGTTGGGCAGGCCGAAGCACAGATACGCAGTATTTT. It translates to CASSWAGRSTDTQYF.

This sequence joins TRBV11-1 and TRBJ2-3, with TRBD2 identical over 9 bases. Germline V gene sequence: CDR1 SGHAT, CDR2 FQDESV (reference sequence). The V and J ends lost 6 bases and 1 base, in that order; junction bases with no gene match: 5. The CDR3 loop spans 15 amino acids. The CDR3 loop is CASRRTSVCTDTQYF. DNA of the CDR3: TGTGCCAGCAGAAGGACTAGCGTCTGCACAGATACGCAGTATTTT.

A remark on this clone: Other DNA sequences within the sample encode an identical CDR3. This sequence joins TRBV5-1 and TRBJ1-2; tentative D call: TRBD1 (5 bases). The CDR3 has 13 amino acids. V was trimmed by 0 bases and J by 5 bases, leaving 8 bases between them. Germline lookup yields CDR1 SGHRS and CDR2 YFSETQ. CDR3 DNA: TGCGCCAGCAGCTTGGGGGGCGCATATGGCTACACCTTC. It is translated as CASSLGGAYGYTF. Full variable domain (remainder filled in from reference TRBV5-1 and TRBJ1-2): KAGVTQTPRYLIKTRGQQVTLSCSPISGHRSVSWYQQTPGQGLQFLFEYFSETQRNKGNFPGRFSGRQFSNSRSEMNVSTLELGDSALYLCASSLGGAYGYTFGSGTRLTVV.

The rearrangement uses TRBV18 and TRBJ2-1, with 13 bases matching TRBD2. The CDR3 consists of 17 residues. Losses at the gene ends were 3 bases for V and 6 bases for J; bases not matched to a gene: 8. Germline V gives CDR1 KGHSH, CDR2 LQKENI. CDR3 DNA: TGTGCCAGCTCACCCCTTCCACTAGCGGGAGGGCCCAATGAGCAGTTCTTC. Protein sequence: CASSPLPLAGGPNEQFF.

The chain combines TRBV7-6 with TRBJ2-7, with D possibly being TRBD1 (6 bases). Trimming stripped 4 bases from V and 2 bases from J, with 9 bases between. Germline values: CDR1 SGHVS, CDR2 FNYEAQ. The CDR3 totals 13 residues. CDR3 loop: CASSSGTTYEQYF. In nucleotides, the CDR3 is TGTGCCAGCAGCTCCGGGACAACCTACGAGCAGTACTTC.

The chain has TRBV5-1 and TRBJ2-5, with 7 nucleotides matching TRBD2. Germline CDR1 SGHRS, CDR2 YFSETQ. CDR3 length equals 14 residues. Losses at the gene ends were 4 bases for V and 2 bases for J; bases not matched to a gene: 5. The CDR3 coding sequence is TGCGCCAGCAGCCTGGGACTACTACAAGAGACCCAGTACTTC. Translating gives CASSLGLLQETQYF.

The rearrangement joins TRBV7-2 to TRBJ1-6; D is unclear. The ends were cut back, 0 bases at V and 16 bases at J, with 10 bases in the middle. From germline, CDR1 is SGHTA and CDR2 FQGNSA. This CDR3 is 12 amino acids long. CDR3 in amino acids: CASSLAESVLHF. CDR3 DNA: TGTGCCAGCAGCTTAGCGGAGTCAGTACTCCACTTT.

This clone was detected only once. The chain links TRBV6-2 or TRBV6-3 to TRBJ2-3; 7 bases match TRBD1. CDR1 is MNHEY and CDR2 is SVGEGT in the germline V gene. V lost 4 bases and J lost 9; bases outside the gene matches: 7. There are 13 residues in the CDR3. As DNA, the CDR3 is TGTGCCAGCAGTTTCCGGACAGGTCGAACGCAGTATTTT. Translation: CASSFRTGRTQYF.

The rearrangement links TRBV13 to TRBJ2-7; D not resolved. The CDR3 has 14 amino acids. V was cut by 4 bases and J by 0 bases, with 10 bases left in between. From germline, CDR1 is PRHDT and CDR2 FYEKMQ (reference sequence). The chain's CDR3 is CASSSKRSSYEQYF. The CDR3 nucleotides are TGTGCCAGCAGCTCCAAGCGAAGCTCCTACGAGCAGTACTTC.